The 10 T cell receptor beta chains below all came from one sample that was sequenced in a study of cytomegalovirus exposure and HLA in healthy donors. PCR involved 60 Vbeta and 13 Jbeta primers. Sequencing was performed with immunoSEQ multiplex PCR; in TCRdb, only in-frame clones are kept and a portion is missing. Among roughly 120,000 clones listed, over 60% were seen once. Sequencing used PBMCs. The receptors stem from a woman aged 60 to 75 in good health and CMV-seropositive.

This clone was seen a handful of times. The chain recombines TRBV2 with TRBJ1-1, with 7 nucleotides matching TRBD1. Germline lookup yields CDR1 SNHLY and CDR2 FYNNEI. The CDR3 is made up of 13 amino acids. Unmatched junction bases numbered 0, after V lost 4 bases and J lost 1 base. DNA for the CDR3: TGTGCCAGCAGTGGACAGGGGAACACTGAAGCTTTCTTT. Its protein product is CASSGQGNTEAFF.

The V call is TRBV9, the J call TRBJ2-7; a weak D match, TRBD1 (5 bases). Trimming took 4 bases from V and 3 from J, leaving 11 bases between them. Looked up from germline, CDR1 is SGDLS and CDR2 is YYNGEE. This CDR3 comprises 13 residues. The CDR3: CASSTTGDYEQYF. The DNA for the CDR3 is TGTGCCAGCAGCACAACAGGAGACTACGAGCAGTACTTC.

This clone has only one observation. V usage is TRBV19 and J usage is TRBJ1-3; perhaps TRBD1 as D (5 bases). The CDR3 runs 18 residues. CDR1 and CDR2 from the germline V gene are LNHDA and SQIVND (reference sequence). V was pared by 7 bases and J by 0 bases, with 22 bases between. The CDR3 nucleotides read TGTGCCAGTACCAGAGGGACTTTGTGGCAACACTCTGGAAACACCATATATTTT. As protein: CASTRGTLWQHSGNTIYF.

The V and J genes are TRBV19 and TRBJ2-1; 11 bases are a match to TRBD2. The germline CDR1 and CDR2 sequences are LNHDA and SQIVND (reference sequence). V trimming: 4 bases; J trimming: 0 bases; junction bases outside the gene matches: 5. This CDR3 contains 17 residues. This CDR3 reads CASSKTSGSRSYNEQFF. As DNA, the CDR3 is TGTGCCAGTAGTAAAACTAGCGGGAGTCGCTCCTACAATGAGCAGTTCTTC.

This clone was counted a few times. The chain employs TRBV2 and TRBJ1-4; 12 bases align to TRBD1. Germline V gives CDR1 SNHLY, CDR2 FYNNEI. Trimming at V came to 6 bases and at J to 8 bases, leaving 4 bases not matched to a gene. The CDR3 is 14 residues long. CDR3 nucleotides: TGTGCCAGCAGAAAAGGGACAGGGGGCGAAAAACTGTTTTTT. This codes for CASRKGTGGEKLFF.

This sequence joins TRBV5-1 and TRBJ2-3, with 9 bases fitting TRBD1. This CDR3 comprises 17 residues. V was pared by 4 bases and J by 1 base, with 10 bases of the junction left unmatched. Germline-derived CDR1 and CDR2 are SGHRS and YFSETQ. The DNA of the CDR3 is TGCGCCAGCAGCCCGGACAGGGGAACGGTCGGCACAGATACGCAGTATTTT. Protein: CASSPDRGTVGTDTQYF.

This chain joins TRBV14 and TRBJ2-5; maybe TRBD1 (6 bases). Germline values: CDR1 SGHDN, CDR2 FVKESK. With 0 bases removed from V and 2 bases from J, the gap between germline ends came to 10 bases. This CDR3 spans 15 amino acids. DNA for the CDR3: TGTGCCAGCAGCCAAGATGACAGGAGACAAGAGACCCAGTACTTC. Protein sequence: CASSQDDRRQETQYF.

This clone was counted once. The V call is TRBV4-1, the J call TRBJ2-2; no clear D gene. The CDR3 has 14 amino acids. V shed 1 base and J shed 0 bases, with 3 bases lying between them. Germline V gene lookup returns CDR1 MGHRA and CDR2 YSYEKL. The CDR3 nucleotides read TGCGCCAGCAGCCAAGTAGCGAACACCGGGGAGCTGTTTTTT. Amino acid sequence: CASSQVANTGELFF.

This chain links TRBV18 with TRBJ2-7; 8 positions match TRBD1. CDR1 is KGHSH, CDR2 LQKENI, per germline. The CDR3 is 14 amino acids. V gave up 5 bases and J gave up 4 bases; unmatched junction bases: 7. The CDR3 sequence is CASSGRTGSYEQYF. The CDR3 bases are TGTGCCAGCTCAGGGAGGACAGGGTCTTACGAGCAGTACTTC.

CDR3 loop: CASSARIQGDQPQHF. In nucleotides, the CDR3 is TGTGCCAGTAGTGCGCGGATCCAGGGCGATCAGCCCCAGCATTTT. The chain couples TRBV19 to TRBJ1-5; D possibly corresponds to TRBD1 (5 bases). The length of the CDR3 is 15 residues. Per the germline V gene, CDR1 is LNHDA and CDR2 is SQIVND (reference sequence). V lost 5 bases and J lost 5, with 16 bases in between.